These 6 T cell receptor beta chains originate from one sample sequenced in a study of CXCR3-negative and CXCR3-positive naive CD8 T cells. The study made its TRB cDNA libraries by 5' RACE, adding UMI labels. TCRdb reworked the 5' RACE reads into one entry per CDR3 protein, no DNA. Its table records approximately 53,000 distinct CDR3 sequences. The material sequenced was memory CD8+ T cells from blood. The receptors were gathered from a human donor in good health. Some clones in this sample may be carry-over from other donors' samples.

The gene calls are TRBV2 and TRBJ2-7; no DNA is available, so the TRBD2 call from TCRdb remains unchecked. Germline lookup yields CDR1 SNHLY and CDR2 FYNNEI. This CDR3 is built from 15 residues. The CDR3: CASSEAGTSGVEQYF.

The CDR3 here is CASSPLAGEGEQYF. This chain links TRBV6-5 with TRBJ2-7; TCRdb gives TRBD2 as the D gene, but with no DNA this cannot be confirmed. The CDR3 covers 14 residues. Germline CDR1 is MNHEY and CDR2 is SVGAGI.

The chain is built from TRBV20-1 and TRBJ2-1; TCRdb calls TRBD1, which cannot be checked without DNA. Germline lookup yields CDR1 DFQATT and CDR2 SNEGSKA (reference sequence). The CDR3 totals 14 residues. The CDR3 loop is CSAPDRGPRDEQFF.

The V gene is TRBV29-1, the J gene TRBJ2-2. The germline gives CDR1 SQVTM, CDR2 ANQGSEA. The CDR3 length is 12 residues. The CDR3 protein is CSVPYSTGELFF.

The chain employs TRBV5-6 and TRBJ2-5; TCRdb designates TRBD2, a call that cannot be tested without DNA. The CDR3 sequence is 13 residues long. The germline CDR1 and CDR2 sequences are SGHDT and YYEEEE. CDR3 sequence: CASSLGPPETQYF.

The chain recombines TRBV29-1 with TRBJ2-1; TCRdb gives TRBD2 as the D gene, but with no DNA this cannot be confirmed. Germline V gene lookup returns CDR1 SQVTM and CDR2 ANQGSEA. The CDR3 extends over 14 amino acids. The CDR3: CSVESSGRSDEQFF.